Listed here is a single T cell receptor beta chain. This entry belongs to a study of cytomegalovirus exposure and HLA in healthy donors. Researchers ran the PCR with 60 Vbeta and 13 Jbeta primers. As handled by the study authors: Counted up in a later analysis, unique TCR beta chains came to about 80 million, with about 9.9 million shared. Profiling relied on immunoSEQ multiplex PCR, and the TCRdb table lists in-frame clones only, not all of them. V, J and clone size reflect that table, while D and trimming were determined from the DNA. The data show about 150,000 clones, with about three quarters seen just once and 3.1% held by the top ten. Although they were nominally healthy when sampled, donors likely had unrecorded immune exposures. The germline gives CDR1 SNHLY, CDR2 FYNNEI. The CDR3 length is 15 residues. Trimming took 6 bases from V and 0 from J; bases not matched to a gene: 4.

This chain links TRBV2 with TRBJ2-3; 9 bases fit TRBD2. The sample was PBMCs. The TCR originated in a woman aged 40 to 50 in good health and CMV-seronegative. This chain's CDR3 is CASRRLAASTDTQYF. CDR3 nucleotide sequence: TGTGCCAGCAGAAGACTAGCGGCTAGCACAGATACGCAGTATTTT.